The clone carrying this T cell receptor beta chain was recorded many times. Its antigen is not identified. The data stem from a study of T cells after posttransplantation cyclophosphamide. Study-wide findings and caveats: Skin or GI-infiltrating T cells shared few TRB sequences with blood.

The CDR3 extends over 13 amino acids. Germline values: CDR1 LNHDA, CDR2 SQIVND (reference sequence). V dropped 3 bases and J dropped 3 bases, with 6 bases sitting between them. Profiled with immunoSEQ multiplex PCR; TCRdb holds only in-frame clones, not every one. The table lists roughly 45,000 clones, with no singletons. The chain links TRBV19 to TRBJ2-1; the D is unclear. This TCR derives from a man between 40 and 49 years old in good health, CMV-negative, and a related stem cell transplant donor. The sequenced material came from PBMCs. In nucleotides, the CDR3 is TGTGCCAGTAGTATTGACAACTACAATGAGCAGTTCTTC. Encoded protein: CASSIDNYNEQFF.